The 5 T cell receptor beta chains listed next were all sequenced from one sample in a study of T cells in Graves' hyperthyroidism and ophthalmopathy. Researchers amplified the TCR beta CDR3 regions from RNA transcripts. A first-round RT-PCR of the TCR CDR3 used the HTBI primer set. TCRdb reanalysed the multiplex PCR reads using MiXCR and keeps one entry per CDR3 protein. The sample has about 540,000 distinct CDR3 sequences; about half are singletons. Sequences were obtained from peripheral blood or thyroid tissue (not recorded which). The source is a woman between 18 and 29 years old with Graves' hyperthyroidism.

There are a few counts of this clonotype. The chain couples TRBV27 to TRBJ2-7, with D unclear. V lost 2 bases and J 5 bases, leaving 13 bases between the germline ends. Germline V gene sequence: CDR1 MNHEY, CDR2 SMNVEV (reference sequence). The length of the CDR3 is 14 residues. CDR3 sequence: CASSLDNGSHEQYF. DNA for the CDR3: TGTGCCAGCAGTTTAGATAACGGGTCCCACGAGCAGTACTTC.

The V and J genes are TRBV20-1 and TRBJ1-4; D ambiguous. Germline V gene lookup returns CDR1 DFQATT and CDR2 SNEGSKA (reference sequence). The CDR3 contains 16 residues. Trimming shortened V by 0 bases and J by 5 bases, and 16 bases separated the two germline ends. The CDR3 DNA reads as TGCAGTGCTAGAGATCTTCCGGGCGGCCCCAATGAAAAACTGTTTTTT. Translating gives CSARDLPGGPNEKLFF.

Concerning this clonotype: No DNA is shown, since the ends of the CDR3 on it are uncertain; the CDR3 is the one TCRdb lists. This rearrangement joins TRBV6-4 to TRBJ2-6. The germline gives CDR1 MRHNA, CDR2 SNTAGT. The CDR3 spans 18 amino acids, including both terminal residues. Here the CDR3 reads CASSDGDEAFFGANVLTF.

Regarding this clonotype: This may arise from a read error, as a much more abundant clone is one base away. The conserved final phenylalanine or tryptophan is absent from the CDR3, which likely points to a read error. The chain uses TRBV7-8 and TRBJ2-2; D remains ambiguous. This CDR3 contains 15 residues. Germline-derived CDR1 and CDR2 are SGHVS and FQNEAQ. Trimming cost V 6 bases and J 1 base, with 12 bases left between them. The CDR3 loop is CASSEFVLNTGELFL. CDR3 nucleotide sequence: TGTGCCAGCAGTGAATTTGTCCTGAACACCGGGGAGCTGTTTTTG.

In this sample, this clonotype turned up many times. The gene calls are TRBV6-6 and TRBJ1-3; D is perhaps TRBD1 (5 bases). V lost 2 bases to trimming and J lost 4 bases, with 21 bases between them. CDR1 and CDR2 (germline): MNHNY, SVGAGI (reference sequence). This CDR3 has 18 residues. The CDR3 nucleotides are TGTGCCAGCAGTTACGCGAAGGCAGGGCACATATACGGAAACACCATATATTTT. It is translated as CASSYAKAGHIYGNTIYF.